Sequencing of this TCR beta chain was carried out in a study of regulatory T cells in long-lasting Graves disease. This clonotype was found a few times. Building of the TCR beta libraries involved iRepertoire HTBI primers and Arm-PCR of CDR3 regions. Each CDR3 protein is one row after TCRdb ran MiXCR on the multiplex PCR reads. The data contain 250,000 to 400,000 distinct CDR3 sequences, about 20% of them singletons. Stated time point: newly diagnosed GD, antithyroid drugs for less than 3 months. PBMCs provided the RNA from which the TCR library was made. The sample here was peripheral blood mononuclear cells (PBMCs), taken at new diagnosis, from a patient treated with antithyroid drugs. The TCR was taken from a female donor with Graves disease.

The CDR3 bases are TGTGCCAGCAGTTCTCCTACCGGGACAGGGTTGAAGACCCAGTACTTC. Its protein is CASSSPTGTGLKTQYF. This chain uses TRBV28 with TRBJ2-5; the match to TRBD1 covers 9 bases. V lost 4 bases to trimming and J lost 6 bases; unmatched junction nucleotides: 12. The germline gives CDR1 MDHEN, CDR2 SYDVKM. The CDR3 covers 16 residues. Full variable domain (missing parts from reference TRBV28 and TRBJ2-5): DVKVTQSSRYLVKRTGEKVFLECVQDMDHENMFWYRQDPGLGLRLIYFSYDVKMKEKGDIPEGYSVSREKKERFSLILESASTNQTSMYLCASSSPTGTGLKTQYFGPGTRLLVL.